The 9 T cell receptor beta chains below all came from one sample that was sequenced in a study of cytomegalovirus exposure and HLA in healthy donors. 60 Vbeta and 13 Jbeta primers were used in PCR. This table comes from immunoSEQ multiplex PCR, and its TCRdb copy is limited to in-frame clones, with some not included. The repertoire has 120,000 or so clones, over 15% of them found once; the top ten carry approximately 2.9%. Material for sequencing was PBMCs. These TCRs come from a female donor in good health and CMV-seropositive.

This chain links TRBV5-6 with TRBJ1-6; perhaps TRBD1 as D (5 bases). Germline assignment: CDR1 SGHDT and CDR2 YYEEEE. The CDR3 covers 15 residues. The V gene lost 2 bases and the J gene lost 5 bases, with 11 bases spanning the gap. Here the CDR3 reads CASSFSQGNNSPLHF. The CDR3 DNA follows: TGTGCCAGCAGCTTTTCGCAGGGTAATAATTCACCCCTCCACTTT.

This clone has more than one count but fewer than ten. This chain's CDR3 is CASSQQGAGVLETQYF. As DNA, the CDR3 is TGTGCCAGCTCACAACAGGGTGCGGGTGTTCTGGAGACCCAGTACTTC. The rearrangement joins TRBV18 to TRBJ2-5; tentative D call: TRBD1 (6 bases). The CDR3 is made up of 16 amino acids. Trimming shortened V by 4 bases and J by 5 bases, and 20 bases separated the two germline ends. Germline V CDR1 and CDR2: KGHSH, LQKENI. Full variable domain (outside the CDR3, taken from reference TRBV18 and TRBJ2-5): NAGVMQNPRHLVRRRGQEARLRCSPMKGHSHVYWYRQLPEEGLKFMVYLQKENIIDESGMPKERFSAEFPKEGPSILRIQQVVRGDSAAYFCASSQQGAGVLETQYFGPGTRLLVL.

This chain joins TRBV5-1 and TRBJ2-3; no definite D call. The CDR3 runs 14 residues. Looked up from germline, CDR1 is SGHRS and CDR2 is YFSETQ. The V end lost 0 bases, the J end lost 3 bases, and 8 bases lay between the germline ends. CDR3 DNA sequence: TGCGCCAGCAGCTTGGACGTCAGTACAGATACGCAGTATTTT. Translated: CASSLDVSTDTQYF.

The genes are TRBV30 and TRBJ2-1, with TRBD2 matching over 16 bases. Trimming cost V 4 bases and J 5 bases; bases outside gene matches: 8. CDR3 length: 17 amino acids. Germline V CDR1 and CDR2: GTSNPN, SVGIG (reference sequence). The CDR3 is CAWNPGLAGGRDNEQFF. The DNA of the CDR3 is TGTGCCTGGAACCCGGGACTAGCGGGAGGGCGGGACAATGAGCAGTTCTTC.

This clone came up a few times. The J gene is TRBJ1-2, the V gene TRBV4-3; D perhaps matches TRBD1 (6 bases). Trimming took off 0 bases at V and 4 bases at J, with 18 bases between the two ends. Looked up from germline, CDR1 is LGHNA and CDR2 is YSLEER. The CDR3 runs 17 residues. The DNA for the CDR3 is TGCGCCAGCAGCCAAGACGCGGGGGACACCCCGCCCTATGGCTACACCTTC. This translates into CASSQDAGDTPPYGYTF.

The V call is TRBV2, the J call TRBJ1-3, with TRBD1 matching 7 bases. Trimming at V came to 5 bases and at J to 8 bases, leaving 9 bases not matched to a gene. Germline CDR1 reads SNHLY; CDR2 reads FYNNEI. The CDR3 is 14 residues long. This CDR3 is CASSRQGVEHTIYF. The CDR3 region has the DNA TGTGCCAGCAGTAGACAGGGTGTGGAACACACCATATATTTT.

The J gene is TRBJ2-5, the V gene TRBV5-1; 10 nucleotides match TRBD2. Germline values: CDR1 SGHRS, CDR2 YFSETQ. V was clipped by 2 bases and J by 7 bases; unmatched bases: 5. This CDR3 contains 14 residues. CDR3 nucleotide sequence: TGCGCCAGCAGCTTAGCGGGGGGGGATCGGACCCAGTACTTC. Translated: CASSLAGGDRTQYF. The entire variable domain, with the rest obtained from reference TRBV5-1 and TRBJ2-5, is as follows: KAGVTQTPRYLIKTRGQQVTLSCSPISGHRSVSWYQQTPGQGLQFLFEYFSETQRNKGNFPGRFSGRQFSNSRSEMNVSTLELGDSALYLCASSLAGGDRTQYFGPGTRLLVL.

The sample holds a few counts of this clone. Other DNA sequences in the sample encode the same CDR3. The chain combines TRBV14 with TRBJ1-2, with D unclear. The germline V gene encodes CDR1 SGHDN and CDR2 FVKESK. The CDR3 runs 13 residues. V was cut by 1 base and J by 2 bases, with 5 bases left in between. Written as DNA, the CDR3 is TGTGCCAGCAGCCAAGGGCGGAACTATGGCTACACCTTC. This sequence encodes CASSQGRNYGYTF. The full variable domain, in which reference TRBV14 and TRBJ1-2 provide the parts outside the CDR3, is EAGVTQFPSHSVIEKGQTVTLRCDPISGHDNLYWYRRVMGKEIKFLLHFVKESKQDESGMPNNRFLAERTGGTYSTLKVQPAELEDSGVYFCASSQGRNYGYTFGSGTRLTVV.

The chain couples TRBV11-3 to TRBJ2-2; 10 nucleotides align to TRBD1. After removal of 6 bases from V and 4 bases from J, the junction contained 2 bases not matched to a gene. The CDR3 spans 14 residues. Germline loops: CDR1 SGHNT, CDR2 YENEEA. DNA for the CDR3: TGTGCCAGCAGTTGGGACAGGGGCACCGGGGAGCTGTTTTTT. As protein: CASSWDRGTGELFF.